Below, 11 T cell receptor beta chains from the same sample are listed, as sequenced in a study of HIV-infected patients and healthy controls. cDNA was made from approximately 500 ng RNA using alpha and beta constant primers. Alpha and beta chain libraries were made separately by chain-specific third strand synthesis with multiplexing indices. TCRdb re-analysed the 5' RACE reads in MiXCR, keeping a single row per CDR3 protein. The sample includes 15,000 to 20,000 distinct CDR3 sequences, roughly a tenth of them seen just once. The repertoire came from unfractionated whole blood and reflected all unsorted peripheral T cells. The sample consisted of blood. The source of these receptors is an adult in good health.

At least ten counts were recorded for this clonotype. The chain recombines TRBV29-1 with TRBJ1-2; D gene uncertain. Germline V lookup: CDR1 SQVTM, CDR2 ANQGSEA. The CDR3 runs to 14 residues. Trimming cost V 1 base and J 7 bases, with 16 bases left between them. The CDR3 sequence: CSVEVVRDSLGYTF. For the CDR3, the DNA is TGCAGCGTTGAAGTAGTCCGGGATTCCCTTGGCTACACCTTC.

This clonotype came up many times. V is TRBV12-3 or TRBV12-4 and J is TRBJ2-7; D is perhaps TRBD1 (6 bases). The CDR3 runs 13 residues. V was cut by 5 bases and J by 6 bases, with 14 bases left in between. CDR3 DNA sequence: TGTGCCAGCAGTCGCAGACAGGATCTCGAGCAGTACTTC. Translated, it gives CASSRRQDLEQYF.

V is TRBV9 and J is TRBJ2-1; 8 bases line up with TRBD2. Germline CDR1 SGDLS, CDR2 YYNGEE. This CDR3 spans 16 amino acids. The J segment lost 0 bases and the V segment lost 4 bases, leaving 6 bases of the junction unmatched. The CDR3 region has the DNA TGTGCCAGCAGCATCGGCGGGAGGAGCTCCTACAATGAGCAGTTCTTC. Encoded protein: CASSIGGRSSYNEQFF. The full variable domain, completed using reference TRBV9 and TRBJ2-1, is DSGVTQTPKHLITATGQRVTLRCSPRSGDLSVYWYQQSLDQGLQFLIQYYNGEERAKGNILERFSAQQFPDLHSELNLSSLELGDSALYFCASSIGGRSSYNEQFFGPGTRLTVL.

This clonotype is classed as medium-sized (0.01 to 0.1%). The CDR3 spells CASRGLNTDTQYF. CDR3 sequence (DNA): TGTGCCAGCAGGGGGCTGAACACAGATACGCAGTATTTT. The gene calls are TRBV6-5 and TRBJ2-3, with TRBD1 as a possible D gene (5 bases). The germline gives CDR1 MNHEY, CDR2 SVGAGI. The V and J ends lost 6 bases and 2 bases respectively, with 9 bases between them. CDR3 length: 13 amino acids.

This clonotype is labeled medium-sized. This chain joins TRBV20-1 and TRBJ2-7; 11 nucleotides align to TRBD2. The CDR3 spans 18 residues. V lost 1 base and J lost 3; bases outside the gene matches: 14. CDR1 and CDR2 from the germline V gene are DFQATT and SNEGSKA (reference sequence). The CDR3 protein is CSARAIEGSGRAHYEQYF. In nucleotides, the CDR3 is TGCAGTGCTAGAGCGATCGAGGGTAGCGGGAGGGCCCACTACGAGCAGTACTTC.

V usage is TRBV7-3 and J usage is TRBJ2-6; D gene ambiguous. Per germline, CDR1 SGHTA and CDR2 FQGTGA. V dropped 0 bases and J dropped 4 bases, with 7 bases sitting between them. The CDR3 is 15 amino acids. The CDR3 coding sequence is TGTGCCAGCAGCTTAACTGGGGTAGGGGCCAACGTCCTGACTTTC. Protein sequence: CASSLTGVGANVLTF.

Ten or more counts support this clonotype. This rearrangement joins TRBV20-1 to TRBJ2-4; no clear D gene. From germline, CDR1 is DFQATT and CDR2 SNEGSKA (reference sequence). V lost 3 bases to trimming and J lost 0 bases, with 6 bases between them. This CDR3 spans 13 amino acids. CDR3 coding DNA: TGCAGTGCTAGTAGGGTAGCCAAAAACATTCAGTACTTC. Amino acids: CSASRVAKNIQYF.

The table lists this clonotype with many counts. The rearrangement uses TRBV20-1 and TRBJ2-7; D uncertain. The germline CDR1 and CDR2 sequences are DFQATT and SNEGSKA (reference sequence). The CDR3 has 13 amino acids. Trimming stripped 5 bases from V and 3 bases from J, with 14 bases between. This chain's CDR3 is CSAPLTDRYEQYF. CDR3 nucleotides: TGCAGTGCTCCTCTTACAGATCGCTACGAGCAGTACTTC.

This clonotype is medium-sized within its sample. V gene TRBV7-9 combines with J gene TRBJ2-1, with TRBD2 matching 13 bases. Trimming took 6 bases from V and 9 from J; bases not matched to a gene: 8. The germline V gene encodes CDR1 SEHNR and CDR2 FQNEAQ (reference sequence). The CDR3 contains 15 residues. The CDR3 region has the DNA TGTGCCAGCAGTCCCGGGACTAGCGGGATTCCTGAGCAGTTCTTC. It specifies CASSPGTSGIPEQFF. Supplemented by reference TRBV7-9 and TRBJ2-1, the full variable domain reads DTGVSQNPRHKITKRGQNVTFRCDPISEHNRLYWYRQTLGQGPEFLTYFQNEAQLEKSRLLSDRFSAERPKGSFSTLEIQRTEQGDSAMYLCASSPGTSGIPEQFFGPGTRLTVL.

This clonotype is termed medium-sized. The CDR3 DNA follows: TGTGCCAGCAGTTACTCAGGGACAATTACAGATACGCAGTATTTT. Translated, it gives CASSYSGTITDTQYF. V gene TRBV6-5 combines with J gene TRBJ2-3; the D gene is possibly TRBD1 (6 bases). V was pared by 0 bases and J by 3 bases, with 10 bases between. CDR1 MNHEY and CDR2 SVGAGI come from the germline V gene. The CDR3 length is 15 residues.

In nucleotides, the CDR3 is TGTGCCAGTAGTACCCATACAGGGTCCCGTTACAATGAGCAGTTCTTC. Translating gives CASSTHTGSRYNEQFF. The rearrangement links TRBV19 to TRBJ2-1; TRBD1 is a possible D gene (6 bases). Germline assignment: CDR1 LNHDA and CDR2 SQIVND (reference sequence). The CDR3 is made up of 16 amino acids. The V end was cut by 4 bases, the J end by 4 bases, with 17 bases between. The full variable domain, its missing parts supplied by reference TRBV19 and TRBJ2-1, is DGGITQSPKYLFRKEGQNVTLSCEQNLNHDAMYWYRQDPGQGLRLIYYSQIVNDFQKGDIAEGYSVSREKKESFPLTVTSAQKNPTAFYLCASSTHTGSRYNEQFFGPGTRLTVL.